This TCR beta chain was documented in a study of relationships among human T cell subsets. Broader study findings: Many CDR3s were shared across Th1, Th2 and regulatory subsets. Two pan T samples were processed with pan B cells.

TCR alpha and beta CDR3s were amplified from mRNA by semiquantitative ARM-PCR. ARM-PCR used tagged nested gene-specific primers, then communal superprimers for exponential amplification. TCRdb used MiXCR to reprocess the multiplex PCR reads, holding one entry per CDR3 protein. The sample includes roughly 15,000 distinct CDR3 sequences, about three fifths of them seen just once. Germline assignment: CDR1 SGHNT and CDR2 YENEEA. The CDR3 loop spans 13 amino acids. Between the trimmed V and J ends, which lost 4 bases and 2 bases, there was a span of 8 bases. On this clonotype: Antigen specificity is unknown.

The sequence derives from a man aged 35 to 55 in good health. The sequencing sample was made of total T cells sorted from blood. The V gene is TRBV11-3, the J gene TRBJ1-2; no reliable D call. The CDR3, as DNA: TGTGCCAGCAGCTCACGTGGGAACTATGGCTACACCTTC. It yields the protein CASSSRGNYGYTF.